The sequence of this T cell receptor beta chain was determined in a study of blood T cell repertoires in COVID-19 (dated by TCRdb to 2018 to 2020). Broadly, across the study: The collaborator samples originated in the United States, Italy and Spain and spanned the acute and convalescent phases of COVID-19. A freely available public database, intended as a resource for researchers studying the immune response to SARS-CoV-2, is where the repertoires were released. HLA class I and class II types, where available, came from metadata supplied by the sample provider rather than from assay-based typing. The prospective study material was composed of cDNA or gDNA derived from T cells, B-cell-depleted T cells, or PBMCs. Samples came from the ongoing ImmuneRACE study (first 160 participants) plus 1,254 subjects from 6 global collaborators. Deeply sampled blood TCRbeta repertoires from subjects exposed to, actively infected with, or recovered from COVID-19 were included in the dataset. The sample metadata nearly always contained a de-identified subject ID, COVID-19 status, age in years and sex. The research as a whole found: How much clinical and demographic metadata was included differed by source and by participant, and the metadata was provided uncurated.

Notes on this clone: Its binding antigen is unknown. Per-base quality was not reported, and no clone a single base away is much larger than it.

The collaborating institutions used their own protocols to collect whole blood in K2EDTA tubes. Collaborator samples were shipped for TCRbeta analysis as frozen whole blood, isolated PBMCs, or DNA extracted from either sample type. The V end loses 0 bases and the J end loses 2 bases, and a stretch of 11 bases separates them. From cysteine to phenylalanine, the CDR3 is 16 amino acids long. Only the CDR3 part of the read is kept: 48 bases, read in frame from the first base. CDR1 SGHRS and CDR2 YFSETQ are derived from the germline V gene. TCRbeta CDR3 regions were amplified from genomic DNA using the immunoSEQ Assay, a bias-controlled multiplex PCR. As for how the authors treated the data: The number of nucleated cells in each sample was estimated by amplification of reference gene primers within the assay. To quantify the absolute abundance of each unique TCRbeta CDR3 rearrangement, sequence reads were collapsed and filtered. For each sample, productive Simpson clonality was calculated as the square root of Simpson's diversity index across productive rearrangements. TCRdb carries this immuneACCESS record with in-frame sequences only. Its versions omit some clonotypes, under half of them owing to an unresolved V gene in the studies checked, with the rest unexplained. D and trimming come from the DNA, and the V and J calls and clone size come from that table. The sample table shows roughly 250,000 clones, and 75% to 85% are seen once. Over 10% of the sample belongs to the ten largest clones.

This chain joins TRBV5-1 to TRBJ2-2, with a tentative D gene TRBD1 over 6 matching bases. The origin of this receptor is an older woman with active or convalescent COVID-19. Material for sequencing was peripheral blood. The CDR3 region reads CASSLGWGPNTGELFF. The nucleotide sequence is given as TGCGCCAGCAGCTTGGGATGGGGGCCCAACACCGGGGAGCTGTTTTTT.